This T cell receptor beta chain was documented in a study of blood T cell repertoires in COVID-19. Trimming at V came to 0 bases and at J to 3 bases, leaving 6 bases not matched to a gene. The CDR3 runs 15 residues. CDR1 and CDR2 (germline): SGHRS, YFSETQ. The repertoire was sequenced with immunoSEQ multiplex PCR; TCRdb's copy has only in-frame clones and lacks some. The sample holds about 59,000 clones, around 90% seen once. The receptor was derived from a man older than 75 with acute or convalescent COVID-19. This chain uses TRBV5-1 with TRBJ2-7, with 7 bases fitting TRBD1. Sequencing input: peripheral blood. The CDR3 DNA follows: TGCGCCAGCAGCTTGGAAGCAGGGGGTAACTACGAGCAGTACTTC. Translating it yields CASSLEAGGNYEQYF.